This TCR beta chain appears in the sequencing data of a study of cytomegalovirus exposure and HLA in healthy donors. Researchers ran the PCR with 60 Vbeta and 13 Jbeta primers. Assay: immunoSEQ multiplex PCR; the TCRdb copy retains only in-frame clones and omits some. The data hold about 110,000 clones, with just under 70% observed a single time. The donors (healthy individuals) were bone marrow donors. The germline V gene has CDR1 MNHNS and CDR2 SASEGT. The CDR3 is 14 residues long. Trimming removed 1 base at V and 3 bases at J, with 9 bases between. This chain uses TRBV6-1 with TRBJ1-2; D may be TRBD1 (6 bases). Sequencing was performed on PBMCs. This receptor was obtained from a man aged 30 to 45 in good health and CMV-seropositive. The CDR3 DNA sequence: TGTGCCAGCAGTGAAGGCAGGGGAGACTATGGCTACACCTTC. This sequence encodes CASSEGRGDYGYTF.